Described below is a single TCR beta chain sequence and its context. Antigen unknown. This record comes from a study of cytomegalovirus exposure and HLA in healthy donors. PCR used 60 Vbeta primers and 13 Jbeta primers. The assay was immunoSEQ multiplex PCR, and TCRdb's table has in-frame clones only and misses some. The table shows fewer than 250,000 clones, with roughly 83% occurring only once. Per germline, CDR1 LNHDA and CDR2 SQIVND (reference sequence). The CDR3 is 18 residues long. V lost 7 bases and J lost 0; bases outside the gene matches: 15. Findings and caveats of the study: HLA alleles were associated with some 16,000 TCR beta sequences in a later analysis at 0.05 false discovery rate.

This sequence joins TRBV19 and TRBJ1-3, with 7 bases matching TRBD1. The sequence came from a girl aged 5-17 years in good health and CMV-seronegative. Sequences were obtained from PBMCs. DNA of the CDR3: TGTGCCAGTAACCCATACCCGGACAGGACCGGCTCTGGAAACACCATATATTTT. Translation: CASNPYPDRTGSGNTIYF.